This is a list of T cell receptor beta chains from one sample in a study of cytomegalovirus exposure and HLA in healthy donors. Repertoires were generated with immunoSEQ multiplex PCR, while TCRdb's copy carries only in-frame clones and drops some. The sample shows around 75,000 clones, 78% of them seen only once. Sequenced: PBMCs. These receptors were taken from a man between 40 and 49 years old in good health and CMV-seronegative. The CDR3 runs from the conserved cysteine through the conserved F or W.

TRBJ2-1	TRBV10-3	CAIKDRGPYNEQFF
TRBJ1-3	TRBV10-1	CASSEGQASGNTIYF
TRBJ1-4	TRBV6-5	CASSYGAGADEKLFF
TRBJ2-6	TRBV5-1	CASSLASGGHSGANVLTF
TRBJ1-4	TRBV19	CASSIRGRGPTNEKLFF
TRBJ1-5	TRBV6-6	CASSDAGARGDQPQHF
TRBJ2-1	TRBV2	CASSEDGTANNEQFF
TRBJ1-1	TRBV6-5	CASSPQDRGLTAFF
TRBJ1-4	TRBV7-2	CASSLGDSTEKLFF
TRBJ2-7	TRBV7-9	CASSDGSPSTYEQYF
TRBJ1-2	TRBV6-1	CASIRDRLSIGYTF
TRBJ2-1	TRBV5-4	CASSSGGASSYNEQFF
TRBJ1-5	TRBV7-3	CASQKDRGPSQPQHF
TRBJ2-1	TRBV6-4	CASSDSPRGFAEQFF
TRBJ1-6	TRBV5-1	CASRPGHSDSPLHF
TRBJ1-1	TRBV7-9	CASSPGGWGTEAFF
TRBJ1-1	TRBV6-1	CASSVGQGTEAFF
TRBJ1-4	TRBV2	CASSSGTAYEKLFF
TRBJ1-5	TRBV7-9	CASSSPGGGSNQPQHF
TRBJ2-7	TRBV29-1	CSVEERDREGAYEQYF
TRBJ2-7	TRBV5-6	CASSDQGVRPYEQYF
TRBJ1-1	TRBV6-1	CASSLTGNTEAFF
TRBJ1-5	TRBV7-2	CASSLRGGAGQPQHF
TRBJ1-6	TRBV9	CASSLTGGSPLHF
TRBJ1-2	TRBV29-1	CSVEDQAGWYGYTF
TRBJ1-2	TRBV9	CASSRSQNDYGYTF
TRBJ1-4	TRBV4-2	CASSQLQGKSEKLFF
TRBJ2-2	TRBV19	CMAGGANTGELFF
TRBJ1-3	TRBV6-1	CASSEENYSGNTIYF